The clone carrying this T cell receptor (beta chain) showed up just a few times. Its antigen is currently unknown. The source of the sample is a study of blood T cells in healthy people across ages. Study-wide points: Without sorted subsets, naive and antigen-experienced compartments could not be conclusively compared. As age increased, TCR beta diversity per million T cells fell in a roughly linear fashion.

Primers used in a second PCR of about 6 to 11 cycles were a sample-barcoded 5' primer and a J-beta primer mix. Each cDNA was tagged by a template-switch adaptor containing 12 random nucleotides. MiXCR was run by TCRdb on the 5' RACE reads, yielding one entry per CDR3 protein. The repertoire includes approximately 810,000 distinct CDR3 sequences, roughly 40% of them detected once, and under 15% sits in the top ten. Sequencing used blood. The sequence came from a man aged 18-30 years in good health.

Written as DNA, the CDR3 is TGTGCCAGCAGCTCGGGACTAGCTTACAATGAGCAGTACTTC. Encoded protein: CASSSGLAYNEQYF. The chain employs TRBV7-2 and TRBJ2-5; TRBD2 matches 9 bases. The CDR3 consists of 14 residues. V shed 4 bases and J 11 bases; nucleotides not matched to a gene: 11. Germline CDR1 reads SGHTA; CDR2 reads FQGNSA.